This T cell receptor (beta chain) originates from a study of T cell responses to AZD1222 COVID-19 vaccine. Whole-study findings and limits: Clonal diversity may have been underestimated, and the donors were mostly white British, with more females than males. The span of vaccine-associated CD4 TCRs extended across spike, with dominance at 160-218 and 743-854.

Here immunoSEQ multiplex PCR was the method, and the copy in TCRdb shows in-frame clones only, minus some. The sample lists around 90,000 clones, around nine tenths occurring once. Points on this clone: Its antigen is undetermined.

V was clipped by 5 bases and J by 6 bases; unmatched bases: 4. Per the germline V gene, CDR1 is MNHEY and CDR2 is SVGAGI. The CDR3 contains 14 residues. The sequences come from peripheral blood, collected on day 0 of MenACWY control vaccination. The TCR sequence derives from an adult in good health. V and J are TRBV6-5 and TRBJ1-6, with 7 bases identical to TRBD1. The CDR3 sequence is CASSTGQLNSPLHF. As DNA, the CDR3 is TGTGCCAGCAGTACGGGACAGCTTAATTCACCCCTCCACTTT.